This T cell receptor (beta chain) emerged from a study of long-term antiretroviral therapy in people with HIV. Study findings and constraints: Post-ART samples showed increased diversity that remained below transplant donor control levels. Every time point showed a repertoire led by clones expanded before ART. Repertoires from HIV showed CDR3 length ranges narrower than those of controls.

The germline V and J ends were trimmed by 6 bases and 1 base, with 7 bases remaining between them. From germline, CDR1 is MNHNY and CDR2 SVGAGI (reference sequence). The CDR3 runs 12 residues. Run at survey level, the immunoSEQ assay was version v3.0. This table comes from immunoSEQ multiplex PCR, and its TCRdb copy is limited to in-frame clones, with some not included. The data show about 22,000 clones, with more than 70% seen just once and 3.5% held by the top ten. This clone was seen just once. What it recognizes is unknown. Sequencing was performed on unsorted PBMCs, taken 2.3 years after starting antiretroviral therapy. V gene TRBV6-6 combines with J gene TRBJ2-7; D is undetermined. This TCR derives from a man in his 60s with HIV. CDR3 sequence reads: CASRRMSYEQYF. For the CDR3, the DNA is TGTGCCAGCAGGCGCATGTCCTACGAGCAGTACTTC.